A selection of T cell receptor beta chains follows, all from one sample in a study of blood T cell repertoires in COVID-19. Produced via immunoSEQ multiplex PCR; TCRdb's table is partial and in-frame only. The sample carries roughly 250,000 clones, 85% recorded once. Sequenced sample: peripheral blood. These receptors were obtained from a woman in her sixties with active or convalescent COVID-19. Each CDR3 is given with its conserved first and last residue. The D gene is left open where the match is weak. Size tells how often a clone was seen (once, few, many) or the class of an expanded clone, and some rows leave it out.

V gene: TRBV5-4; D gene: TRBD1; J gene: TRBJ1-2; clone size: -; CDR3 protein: CASSLGGGGQGSYGYTF; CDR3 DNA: TGTGCCAGCAGCCTAGGTGGGGGGGGACAGGGGAGCTATGGCTACACCTTC
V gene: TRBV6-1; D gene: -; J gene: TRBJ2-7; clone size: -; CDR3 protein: CASSVRVEASLGLGGYEQYF; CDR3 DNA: TGTGCCAGCAGTGTTCGGGTGGAGGCTAGTCTGGGGTTGGGGGGCTACGAGCAGTACTTC
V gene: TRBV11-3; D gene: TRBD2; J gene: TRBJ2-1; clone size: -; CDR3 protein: CASSPPSGSSNEQFF; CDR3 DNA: TGTGCCAGCAGCCCCCCTAGCGGGAGTAGCAATGAGCAGTTCTTC
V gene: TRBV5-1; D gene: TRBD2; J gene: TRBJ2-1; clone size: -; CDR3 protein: CASSLGLAGGRLNEQFF; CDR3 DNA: TGCGCCAGCAGCTTAGGACTAGCGGGAGGTCGGCTCAATGAGCAGTTCTTC
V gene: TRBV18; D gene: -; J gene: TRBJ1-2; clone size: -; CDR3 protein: CASSPEFDMVEGYTF; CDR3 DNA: TGTGCCAGCTCACCCGAGTTCGACATGGTAGAGGGCTACACCTTC
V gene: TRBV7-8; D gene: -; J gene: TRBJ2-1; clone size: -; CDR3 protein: CASSLAIESEQFF; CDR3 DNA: TGTGCCAGCAGCTTAGCGATAGAGTCTGAGCAGTTCTTC
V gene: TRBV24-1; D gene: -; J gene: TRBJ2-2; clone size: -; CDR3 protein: CATSDPYTGELFF; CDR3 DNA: TGTGCCACCAGTGACCCGTACACCGGGGAGCTGTTTTTT
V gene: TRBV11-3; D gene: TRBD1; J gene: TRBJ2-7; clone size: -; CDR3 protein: CASSHPGTGDYEQYF; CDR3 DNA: TGTGCCAGCAGCCATCCCGGGACAGGGGACTACGAGCAGTACTTC
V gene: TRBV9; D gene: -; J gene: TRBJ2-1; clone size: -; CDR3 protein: CASSVVSGVMNEQFF; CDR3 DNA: TGTGCCAGCAGCGTAGTATCAGGGGTGATGAATGAGCAGTTCTTC
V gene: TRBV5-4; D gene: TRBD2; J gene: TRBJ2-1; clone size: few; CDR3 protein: CASSVKTSGSGNEQFF; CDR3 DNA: TGTGCCAGCAGCGTAAAAACTAGCGGGAGTGGTAATGAGCAGTTCTTC
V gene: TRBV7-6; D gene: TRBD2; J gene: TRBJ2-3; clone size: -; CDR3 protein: CASSSGLAGVGDTQYF; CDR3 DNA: TGTGCCAGCAGCTCGGGACTAGCGGGAGTTGGAGATACGCAGTATTTT
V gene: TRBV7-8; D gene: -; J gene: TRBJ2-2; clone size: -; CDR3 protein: CASSRIVPHRVNTGELFF; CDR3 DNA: TGTGCCAGCAGCCGAATAGTCCCTCACAGGGTAAACACCGGGGAGCTGTTTTTT
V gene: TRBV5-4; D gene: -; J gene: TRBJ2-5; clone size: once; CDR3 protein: CASSLAGSAETQYF; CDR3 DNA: TGTGCCAGCAGCTTGGCCGGCAGCGCAGAGACCCAGTACTTC
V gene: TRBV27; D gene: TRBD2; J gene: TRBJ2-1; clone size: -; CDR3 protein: CASSLVAGGPHEQFF; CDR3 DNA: TGTGCCAGCAGTTTAGTCGCGGGAGGGCCCCATGAGCAGTTCTTC
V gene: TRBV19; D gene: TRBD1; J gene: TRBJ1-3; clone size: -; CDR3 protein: CAAGQISGNTIYF; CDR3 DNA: TGTGCCGCGGGACAGATCTCTGGAAACACCATATATTTT
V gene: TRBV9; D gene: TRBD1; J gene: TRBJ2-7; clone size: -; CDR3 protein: CASSFTGGSLEEQYF; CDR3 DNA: TGTGCCAGCAGCTTCACAGGGGGAAGCCTTGAGGAGCAGTACTTC
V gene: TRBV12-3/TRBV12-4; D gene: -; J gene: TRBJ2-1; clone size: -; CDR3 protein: CASSNRRGHEQFF; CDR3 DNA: TGTGCCAGCAGCAACAGGAGGGGCCATGAGCAGTTCTTC
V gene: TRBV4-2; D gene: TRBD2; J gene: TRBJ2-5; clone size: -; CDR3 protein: CASSQEGRSGLAVQQETQYF; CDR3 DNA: TGTGCCAGCAGCCAAGAAGGACGCTCGGGACTAGCGGTACAGCAAGAGACCCAGTACTTC
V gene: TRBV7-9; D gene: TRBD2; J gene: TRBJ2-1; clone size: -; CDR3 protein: CASSSLGTTNEQFF; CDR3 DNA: TGTGCCAGCAGCTCGCTCGGGACTACCAATGAGCAGTTCTTC
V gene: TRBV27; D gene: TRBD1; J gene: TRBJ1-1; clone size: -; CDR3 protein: CASSFNRGTEAFF; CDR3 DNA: TGTGCCAGCAGTTTTAACAGGGGCACTGAAGCTTTCTTT
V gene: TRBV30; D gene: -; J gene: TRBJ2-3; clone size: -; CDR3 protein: CAWSPRETQYF; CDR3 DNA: TGTGCCTGGAGTCCGAGAGAGACGCAGTATTTT
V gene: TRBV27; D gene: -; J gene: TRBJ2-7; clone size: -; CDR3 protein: CASLARGYHEQYF; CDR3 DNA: TGTGCCAGCTTGGCCAGGGGTTACCACGAGCAGTACTTC
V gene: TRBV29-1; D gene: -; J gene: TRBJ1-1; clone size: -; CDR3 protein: CSVAKGTGSTEAFF; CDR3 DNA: TGCAGCGTCGCCAAAGGAACAGGGAGCACTGAAGCTTTCTTT
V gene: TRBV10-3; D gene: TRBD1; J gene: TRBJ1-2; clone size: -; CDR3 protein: CAISESQGAYGYTF; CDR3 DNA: TGTGCCATCAGTGAGTCACAGGGGGCCTATGGCTACACCTTC
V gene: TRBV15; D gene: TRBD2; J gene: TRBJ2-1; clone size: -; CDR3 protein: CATSSPGLAQISYNEQFF; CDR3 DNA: TGTGCCACCAGTTCACCGGGACTAGCCCAAATCTCCTACAATGAGCAGTTCTTC
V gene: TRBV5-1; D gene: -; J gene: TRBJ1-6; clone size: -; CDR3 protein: CASSTSGTPTRSPLHF; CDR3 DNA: TGCGCCAGCAGCACCTCCGGGACACCAACGAGGTCACCCCTCCACTTT
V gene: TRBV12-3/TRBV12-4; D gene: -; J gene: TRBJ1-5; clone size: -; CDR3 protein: CASSPGVGQPQHF; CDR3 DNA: TGTGCCAGCAGTCCCGGGGTGGGGCAGCCCCAGCATTTT
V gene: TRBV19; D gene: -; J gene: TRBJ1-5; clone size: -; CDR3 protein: CASSIALPSNQPQHF; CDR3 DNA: TGTGCCAGTAGTATAGCACTGCCTAGCAATCAGCCCCAGCATTTT
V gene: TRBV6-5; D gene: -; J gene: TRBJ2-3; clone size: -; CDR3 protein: CASSYSGRSTDTQYF; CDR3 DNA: TGTGCCAGCAGTTACTCGGGCCGGAGCACAGATACGCAGTATTTT
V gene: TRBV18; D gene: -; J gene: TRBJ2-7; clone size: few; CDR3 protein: CASSPSSSYEQYF; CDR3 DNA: TGTGCCAGCTCACCATCTAGCTCCTACGAGCAGTACTTC
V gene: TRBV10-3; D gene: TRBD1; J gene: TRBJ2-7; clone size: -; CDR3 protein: CAISETGDSYEQYF; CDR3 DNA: TGTGCCATCAGTGAGACAGGGGATTCCTACGAGCAGTACTTC
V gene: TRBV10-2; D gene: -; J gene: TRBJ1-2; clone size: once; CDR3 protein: CASSESAEYDGYTF; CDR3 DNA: TGCGCCAGCAGTGAGTCAGCCGAGTACGATGGCTACACCTTC
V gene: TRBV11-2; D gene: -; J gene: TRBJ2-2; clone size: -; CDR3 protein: CASSLDRVSGNTGELFF; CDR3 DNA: TGTGCCAGCAGCTTAGATCGAGTTAGCGGAAACACCGGGGAGCTGTTTTTT
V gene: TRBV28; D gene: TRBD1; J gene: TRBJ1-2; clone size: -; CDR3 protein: CATRLGQASRGYTF; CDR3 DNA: TGTGCCACCCGACTAGGACAGGCCTCAAGGGGCTACACCTTC
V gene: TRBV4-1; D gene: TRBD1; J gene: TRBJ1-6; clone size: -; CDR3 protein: CASSREPGQGNSPLHF; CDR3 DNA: TGCGCCAGCAGCCGAGAACCGGGACAGGGAAATTCACCCCTCCACTTT
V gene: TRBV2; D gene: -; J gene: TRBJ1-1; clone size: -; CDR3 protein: CASSGHMNTEAFF; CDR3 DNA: TGTGCCAGCAGTGGACATATGAACACTGAAGCTTTCTTT
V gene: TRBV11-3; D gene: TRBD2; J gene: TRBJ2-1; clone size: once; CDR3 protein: CASSLQTSGRHYNEQFF; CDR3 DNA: TGTGCCAGCAGCTTACAAACTAGCGGGAGGCATTACAATGAGCAGTTCTTC
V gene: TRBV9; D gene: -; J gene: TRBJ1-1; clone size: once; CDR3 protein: CASSVDGATEAFF; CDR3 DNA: TGTGCCAGCAGCGTAGATGGGGCAACTGAAGCTTTCTTT
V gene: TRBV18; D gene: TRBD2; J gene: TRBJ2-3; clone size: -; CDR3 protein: CASSDLSGGGTDTQYF; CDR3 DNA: TGTGCCAGCTCAGACCTTTCGGGGGGGGGCACAGATACGCAGTATTTT
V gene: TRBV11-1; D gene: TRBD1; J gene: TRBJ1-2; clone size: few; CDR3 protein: CASSLRQGLGYTF; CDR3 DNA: TGTGCCAGCAGCCTCCGACAGGGGCTAGGCTACACCTTC
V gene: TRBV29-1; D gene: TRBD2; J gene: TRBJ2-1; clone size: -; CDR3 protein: CSVEDRPSGSPDEQFF; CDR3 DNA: TGCAGCGTTGAAGATAGGCCTAGCGGGAGTCCGGATGAGCAGTTCTTC
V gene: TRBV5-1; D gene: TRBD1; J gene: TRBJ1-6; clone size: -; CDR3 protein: CASSLGTGEGSPLHF; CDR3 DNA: TGCGCCAGCAGCCTCGGGACAGGGGAAGGTTCACCCCTCCACTTT
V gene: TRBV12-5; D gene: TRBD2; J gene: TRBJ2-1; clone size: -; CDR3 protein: CASGLALAGGPTYNEQFF; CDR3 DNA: TGTGCTAGTGGTTTGGCGTTAGCGGGAGGGCCCACATACAATGAGCAGTTCTTC
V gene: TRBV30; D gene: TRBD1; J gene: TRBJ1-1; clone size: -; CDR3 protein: CAGTGTGGNTEAFF; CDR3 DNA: TGTGCCGGAACCGGGACAGGGGGGAACACTGAAGCTTTCTTT